The 18 T cell receptor beta chains below come from one sample, sequenced in a study of cytomegalovirus exposure and HLA in healthy donors. The study ran its PCR with 60 Vbeta and 13 Jbeta primers. Generated by immunoSEQ multiplex PCR, the TCRdb table keeps only in-frame clones and is missing some. The sample yields 100,000 or so clones, approximately 74% seen once. Material for sequencing was PBMCs. The receptors come from a woman aged 40-49 years in good health and CMV-seronegative.

This chain uses TRBV19 with TRBJ2-5; TRBD2 matches 11 bases. Near its end, the DNA agrees better with TRBJ2-7, so the J call may be wrong. The germline CDR1 and CDR2 sequences are LNHDA and SQIVND (reference sequence). CDR3 size: 17 residues. The DNA for the CDR3 is TGTGCCAGTAGTATCCGGACTAGCGGGTATACTATTTACGAGCAGTACTTC. This encodes CASSIRTSGYTIYEQYF.

The V call is TRBV6-5, the J call TRBJ1-2; no clear D gene. V dropped 6 bases and J dropped 4 bases, with 9 bases sitting between them. The germline CDR1 and CDR2 sequences are MNHEY and SVGAGI. The CDR3 extends over 12 amino acids. CDR3 in DNA: TGTGCCAGCAGAAGAGGGTTCTATGGCTACACCTTC. Amino acid sequence: CASRRGFYGYTF.

This chain joins TRBV18 and TRBJ1-5; possibly TRBD1 for D (5 bases). Germline lookup yields CDR1 KGHSH and CDR2 LQKENI. There are 14 residues in the CDR3. V was cut by 4 bases and J by 5 bases, with 12 bases left in between. The CDR3 protein is CASSRGGTDQPQHF. The CDR3 nucleotides are TGTGCCAGCTCACGGGGGGGAACGGATCAGCCCCAGCATTTT.

This sequence joins TRBV1 and TRBJ1-2; the D call in the table, TRBD1, was not verified against the DNA. TRBV1 is a documented pseudogene. This CDR3 spans 15 amino acids. CDR3 residues: CTSSQDGTGVSGYTF. The CDR3 nucleotides read TGCACCAGCAGCCAAGATGGTACAGGGGTAAGCGGCTACACCTTC.

J is TRBJ2-1 and V is TRBV19, with D perhaps matching TRBD2 (6 bases). The CDR3 is 17 residues long. The ends were cut back, 1 base at V and 5 bases at J, with 18 bases in the middle. The germline V gene encodes CDR1 LNHDA and CDR2 SQIVND (reference sequence). CDR3 DNA sequence: TGTGCCAGTAGTATAGGGGTTGGGCGGGACCTTCACAATGAGCAGTTCTTC. It encodes CASSIGVGRDLHNEQFF.

In its sample, this clone was seen a few times. This sequence joins TRBV19 and TRBJ1-2; 9 bases match TRBD1. The CDR3 runs 15 residues. Per the germline V gene, CDR1 is LNHDA and CDR2 is SQIVND (reference sequence). Losses at the gene ends were 4 bases for V and 10 bases for J; bases not matched to a gene: 13. CDR3 loop: CASSTSSGTGYDYTF. The DNA for the CDR3 is TGTGCCAGTAGTACAAGCTCCGGGACAGGGTACGACTACACCTTC.

The rearrangement uses TRBV7-9 and TRBJ2-7; D may be TRBD1 (7 bases). Germline loops: CDR1 SEHNR, CDR2 FQNEAQ (reference sequence). Trimming took off 1 base at V and 5 bases at J, with 15 bases between the two ends. CDR3 length equals 15 residues. CDR3 protein: CASSLVGQGGNEQYF. CDR3 sequence (DNA): TGTGCCAGCAGCTTAGTAGGGCAGGGGGGAAACGAGCAGTACTTC.

V gene TRBV6-5 combines with J gene TRBJ2-3; TRBD1 might be the D (6 bases). The length of the CDR3 is 15 residues. V lost 6 bases to trimming and J lost 1 base, with 14 bases between them. The germline V gene encodes CDR1 MNHEY and CDR2 SVGAGI. The CDR3 reads CASSKGVWGTDTQYF. CDR3 sequence (DNA): TGTGCCAGCAGCAAGGGGGTATGGGGCACAGATACGCAGTATTTT.

This CDR3 is CASSWTGRAGNQPQHF. In nucleotides, the CDR3 is TGTGCCAGCAGTTGGACAGGGCGGGCGGGCAATCAGCCCCAGCATTTT. The chain couples TRBV6-5 to TRBJ1-5; 8 nucleotides line up with TRBD1. CDR1 and CDR2 from the germline V gene are MNHEY and SVGAGI. CDR3 length: 16 residues. With 4 bases clipped from V and 2 bases from J, the junction kept 7 bases outside the gene matches.

The genes are TRBV14 and TRBJ2-3; 10 nucleotides match TRBD2. The CDR3 contains 16 residues. J was trimmed by 1 base and V by 2 bases; bases with no gene match: 3. The V gene's germline CDR1 is SGHDN and CDR2 FVKESK. This CDR3 is CASSQLTSGGTDTQYF. In nucleotides, the CDR3 is TGTGCCAGCAGCCAACTTACTAGCGGGGGCACAGATACGCAGTATTTT.

About this clone itself: A junction end diverges from the germline sequence, so it may reflect a read error. Other DNA sequences within the sample encode an identical CDR3. The chain has TRBV13 and TRBJ1-2; 7 nucleotides match TRBD1. Germline CDR1 PRHDT, CDR2 FYEKMQ (reference sequence). The CDR3 is 14 amino acids. This chain's CDR3 is CASSPQGLDYGYTF. DNA of the CDR3: TGTGCCAGCAGCCCACAGGGGCTGGACTATGGCTACACTTTC.

This sequence joins TRBV5-4 and TRBJ2-7; tentative D call: TRBD2 (5 bases). V dropped 4 bases and J dropped 4 bases, with 21 bases sitting between them. Germline values: CDR1 SGHNT, CDR2 YYREEE (reference sequence). CDR3 length: 16 residues. This CDR3 reads CASSQSTGVIGYEQYF. DNA for the CDR3: TGTGCCAGCAGCCAATCGACCGGGGTTATCGGGTACGAGCAGTACTTC.

This sequence joins TRBV5-6 and TRBJ1-2; maybe TRBD1 (5 bases). The CDR3 is made up of 14 amino acids. The V end lost 4 bases, the J end lost 4 bases, and 14 bases lay between the germline ends. Germline V gene lookup returns CDR1 SGHDT and CDR2 YYEEEE. The DNA of the CDR3 is TGTGCCAGCAGCCCTGATCGCGGGGGCTATGGCTACACCTTC. It specifies CASSPDRGGYGYTF.

The V call is TRBV19, the J call TRBJ2-2, with 8 bases that match TRBD1. The junction had 7 bases not matched to a gene; V was cut back by 5 bases and J by 5 bases. The CDR3 contains 15 residues. The germline gives CDR1 LNHDA, CDR2 SQIVND (reference sequence). The CDR3 coding sequence is TGTGCCAGTAGTTCAGGGGGCGCGGGGACCGGGGAGCTGTTTTTT. It specifies CASSSGGAGTGELFF. Looking up the rest from reference TRBV19 and TRBJ2-2 gives the full variable domain: DGGITQSPKYLFRKEGQNVTLSCEQNLNHDAMYWYRQDPGQGLRLIYYSQIVNDFQKGDIAEGYSVSREKKESFPLTVTSAQKNPTAFYLCASSSGGAGTGELFFGEGSRLTVL.

This chain uses TRBV19 with TRBJ1-2; 7 nucleotides line up with TRBD1. Germline V gene lookup returns CDR1 LNHDA and CDR2 SQIVND (reference sequence). V gave up 3 bases and J gave up 2 bases; unmatched junction bases: 3. This CDR3 has 14 residues. CDR3 loop: CASSMAGGNYGYTF. The CDR3 bases are TGTGCCAGTAGTATGGCAGGGGGAAACTATGGCTACACCTTC.

The sample holds a few counts of this clone. V and J are TRBV4-1 and TRBJ2-3; 7 bases are shared with TRBD1. The ends lost 0 bases at V and 2 bases at J; junction bases unmatched: 2. The CDR3 totals 15 residues. Germline V gives CDR1 MGHRA, CDR2 YSYEKL. As DNA, the CDR3 is TGCGCCAGCAGCCAAGACGGGACAGCCACAGATACGCAGTATTTT. This sequence encodes CASSQDGTATDTQYF.

This clone came up a few times. The chain joins TRBV30 to TRBJ1-3, with 9 bases matching TRBD1. Looked up from germline, CDR1 is GTSNPN and CDR2 is SVGIG (reference sequence). The CDR3 contains 16 residues. Losses at the gene ends were 3 bases for V and 0 bases for J; bases not matched to a gene: 6. DNA for the CDR3: TGTGCCTGGAGAACCGGGACAGGGAGCTCTGGAAACACCATATATTTT. It encodes CAWRTGTGSSGNTIYF. Drawing the rest from reference TRBV30 and TRBJ1-3, the complete variable domain is SQTIHQWPATLVQPVGSPLSLECTVEGTSNPNLYWYRQAAGRGLQLLFYSVGIGQISSEVPQNLSASRPQDRQFILSSKKLLLSDSGFYLCAWRTGTGSSGNTIYFGEGSWLTVV.

The chain couples TRBV10-1 to TRBJ2-3; 9 positions agree with TRBD2. V lost 4 bases to trimming and J lost 5 bases; unmatched junction nucleotides: 10. Germline CDR1 reads WNHNN; CDR2 reads SYGVQD (reference sequence). The CDR3 totals 16 residues. This CDR3 reads CASSAGDSGSGDTQYF. As DNA, the CDR3 is TGCGCCAGCAGTGCTGGGGATAGCGGGAGTGGAGATACGCAGTATTTT.